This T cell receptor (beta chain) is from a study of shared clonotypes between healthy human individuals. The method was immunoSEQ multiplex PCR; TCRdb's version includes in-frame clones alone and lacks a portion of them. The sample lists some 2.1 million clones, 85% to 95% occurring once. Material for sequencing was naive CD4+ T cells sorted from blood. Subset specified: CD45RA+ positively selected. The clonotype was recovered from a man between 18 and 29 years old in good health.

The CDR3 DNA sequence: TGTGCCAGCAGCGCCCCACAGGGACATAATTCACCCCTCCACTTT. It specifies CASSAPQGHNSPLHF. V gene TRBV9 combines with J gene TRBJ1-6, with a tentative D call TRBD1 (6 bases). The V gene lost 3 bases and the J gene lost 5 bases, with 12 bases spanning the gap. The CDR3 is 15 amino acids. Germline V gene sequence: CDR1 SGDLS, CDR2 YYNGEE.